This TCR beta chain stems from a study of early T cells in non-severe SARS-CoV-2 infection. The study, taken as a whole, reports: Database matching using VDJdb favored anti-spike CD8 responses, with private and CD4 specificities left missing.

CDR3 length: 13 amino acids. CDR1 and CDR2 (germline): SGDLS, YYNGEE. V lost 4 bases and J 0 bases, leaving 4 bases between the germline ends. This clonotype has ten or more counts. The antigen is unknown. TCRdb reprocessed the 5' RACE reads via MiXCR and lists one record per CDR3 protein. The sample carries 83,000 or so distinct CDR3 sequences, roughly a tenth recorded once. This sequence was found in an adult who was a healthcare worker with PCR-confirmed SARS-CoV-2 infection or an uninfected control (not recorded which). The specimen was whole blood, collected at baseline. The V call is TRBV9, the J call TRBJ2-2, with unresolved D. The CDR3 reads CASSPTNTGELFF. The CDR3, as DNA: TGTGCCAGCAGCCCGACGAACACCGGGGAGCTGTTTTTT.